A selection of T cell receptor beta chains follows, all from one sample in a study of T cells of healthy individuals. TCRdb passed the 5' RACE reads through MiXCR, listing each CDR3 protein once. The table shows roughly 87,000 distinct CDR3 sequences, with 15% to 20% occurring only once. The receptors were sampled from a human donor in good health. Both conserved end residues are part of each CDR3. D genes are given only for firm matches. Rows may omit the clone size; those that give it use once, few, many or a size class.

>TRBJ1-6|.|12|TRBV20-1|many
TGCAGTGCTAGAGGTTTAGTAACATCCCTCCACTTT
CSARGLVTSLHF
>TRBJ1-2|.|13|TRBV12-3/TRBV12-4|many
TGTGCCAGCAGTTTCGGTCGGGGGTATGGCTACACCTTC
CASSFGRGYGYTF
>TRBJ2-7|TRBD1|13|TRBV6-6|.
TGTGCCAGCAGTAAACAGGGGGCGAGGGAGCAGTACTTC
CASSKQGAREQYF
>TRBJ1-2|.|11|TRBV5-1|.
TGCGCCAGCAGGGGTAACTATGGCTACACCTTC
CASRGNYGYTF
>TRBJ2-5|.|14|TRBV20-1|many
TGCAGTGCCAGAGCGAGGGGGTACCAAGAGACCCAGTACTTC
CSARARGYQETQYF
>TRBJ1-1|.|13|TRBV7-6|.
TGTGCCAGCAGCTTAGTAACGAACACTGAAGCTTTCTTT
CASSLVTNTEAFF
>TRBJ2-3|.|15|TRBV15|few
TGTGCCACGACGGAGGGTAGGGTTAGGCCGGATACGCAGTATTTT
CATTEGRVRPDTQYF
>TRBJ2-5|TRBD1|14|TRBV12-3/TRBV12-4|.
TGTGCCAGCACCCGGGACAGCCCATCGGAGACCCAGTACTTC
CASTRDSPSETQYF
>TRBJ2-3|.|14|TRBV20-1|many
TGCAGTGCTAGAGTTGGCATTAGCACAGATACGCAGTATTTT
CSARVGISTDTQYF
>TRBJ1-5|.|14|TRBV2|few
TGTGCCAGCAAAAAGGCATTGGGCAATCAGCCCCAGCATTTT
CASKKALGNQPQHF
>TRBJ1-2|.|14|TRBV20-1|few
TGCAGTGCTAGAGATGGAGGGGGGGAGCGTGGCTACACCTTC
CSARDGGGERGYTF
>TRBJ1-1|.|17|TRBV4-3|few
TGCGCCAGCAGCCAAGAGGGGGGGCGACCCCGGGACACTGAAGCTTTCTTT
CASSQEGGRPRDTEAFF
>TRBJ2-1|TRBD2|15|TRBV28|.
TGTGCCAGCAGTTTCTCTCGCGGGAGCTACAATGAGCAGTTCTTC
CASSFSRGSYNEQFF
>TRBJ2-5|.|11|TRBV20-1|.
TGCAGTGCTAACAGGCAAGAGACCCAGTACTTC
CSANRQETQYF
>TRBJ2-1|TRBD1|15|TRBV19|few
TGTGTCAGTCGCAGGAGACAGGGGTGGGTCAATGAGCAGTTCTTC
CVSRRRQGWVNEQFF
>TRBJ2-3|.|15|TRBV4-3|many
TGCGCCAGCAGCCAAGATAGGACTTACACAGATACGCAGTATTTT
CASSQDRTYTDTQYF
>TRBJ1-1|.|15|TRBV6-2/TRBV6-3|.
TGTGCCAGCAGTTATTGGGGGGTTCTGAACACTGAAGCTTTCTTT
CASSYWGVLNTEAFF
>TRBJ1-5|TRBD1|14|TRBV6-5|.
TGTGCCAGCAGTCCAACAGGGGGTAACCAGCCCCAGCATTTT
CASSPTGGNQPQHF
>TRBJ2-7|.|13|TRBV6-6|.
TGTGCCAGCAGTTATCAGGAGTCCTACGAGCAGTACTTC
CASSYQESYEQYF
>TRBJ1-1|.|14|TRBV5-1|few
TGCGCCAGCAGCCAGGACGGGCTTACCACTGAAGCTTTCTTT
CASSQDGLTTEAFF
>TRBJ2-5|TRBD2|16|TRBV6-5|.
TGTGCCACCACCCCCGGTCGACTAGCGGATCAAGAGACCCAGTACTTC
CATTPGRLADQETQYF
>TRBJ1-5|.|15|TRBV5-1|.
TGCGCCAGCAGCTTTTATACCAAGGGAAAACAGCCCCAGCATTTT
CASSFYTKGKQPQHF
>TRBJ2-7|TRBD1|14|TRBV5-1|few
TGCGCCAGCAGCTATCAGGGGGCTGGGTACGAGCAGTACTTC
CASSYQGAGYEQYF
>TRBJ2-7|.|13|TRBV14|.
TGTGCCAGCAGCCAAGGAACCGGGTACGAGCAGTACTTC
CASSQGTGYEQYF
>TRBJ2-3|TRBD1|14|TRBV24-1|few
TGTGCCACCTCTCGGACAGGGAACACAGATACGCAGTATTTT
CATSRTGNTDTQYF
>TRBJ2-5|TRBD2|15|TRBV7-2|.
TGTGCCAGCAGCACAAGACTAGCGGGGGAAGAGACCCAGTACTTC
CASSTRLAGEETQYF
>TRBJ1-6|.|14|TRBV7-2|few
TGTGCCAGCAGCCCCCGGAGGGACGGCTCACCCCTCCACTTT
CASSPRRDGSPLHF
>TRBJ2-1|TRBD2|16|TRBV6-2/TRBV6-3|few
TGTGCCAGCAGTCCCCCTGGGACTAGCGGTGGCAATGAGCAGTTCTTC
CASSPPGTSGGNEQFF
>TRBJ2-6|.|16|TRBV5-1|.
TGCGCCAGCAGCTTGGTATGGAGCTCTGGGGCCAACGTCCTGACTTTC
CASSLVWSSGANVLTF
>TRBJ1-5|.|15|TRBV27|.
TGTGCCAGCAGTTTCAACCTAGGGGGGGGTCGGCCCCAGCATTTT
CASSFNLGGGRPQHF
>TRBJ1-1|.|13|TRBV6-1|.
TGTGCCAGCAGTCCTGTATTGGACACTGAAGCTTTCTTT
CASSPVLDTEAFF
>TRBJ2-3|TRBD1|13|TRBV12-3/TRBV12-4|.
TGTGCCAGCAGTGCATTACAGGGGGATACGCAGTATTTT
CASSALQGDTQYF